These 28 T cell receptor beta chains were all obtained from the same sample, sequenced in a study of CD4 and CD8 cells across lung adenocarcinoma regions. MiXCR, run by TCRdb on the PCR reads, gives a single entry per CDR3 protein. The table includes fewer than 10,000 distinct CDR3 sequences, over 45% detected once. Sequenced input: CD4+ T cells from the margin of a lung tumor. These receptors were collected from a female donor with lung adenocarcinoma. The CD4 and CD8 labels of this study may be unreliable.

This clonotype was observed at least ten times. V usage is TRBV6-4 and J usage is TRBJ2-1, with 7 bases that match TRBD1. Trimming removed 4 bases from V and 5 bases from J; junction bases left unmatched: 2. CDR1 and CDR2 (germline): MRHNA, SNTAGT. The CDR3 runs to 13 residues. The CDR3 nucleotides are TGTGCCAGCAGTGGGACAGGCAACAATGAGCAGTTCTTC. This codes for CASSGTGNNEQFF.

This clonotype was seen a handful of times. This chain connects TRBV9 to TRBJ1-2; 7 nucleotides align to TRBD1. Germline lookup yields CDR1 SGDLS and CDR2 YYNGEE. The CDR3 spans 12 residues. Trimming at V came to 4 bases and at J to 5 bases, leaving 2 bases not matched to a gene. The CDR3 protein is CASSPTGYGYTF. CDR3 bases: TGTGCCAGCAGCCCGACAGGGTATGGCTACACCTTC.

To note about this clonotype: One end of the junction fails to match germline, which may point to a read error. V is TRBV6-8 and J is TRBJ2-3, with no clear D. Germline loops: CDR1 MNHGY, CDR2 SAAAGT. This CDR3 is built from 12 residues. The CDR3 loop reads CAGSEDQDTQYF. The CDR3 DNA sequence: TGTGCCGGCAGCGAAGACCAAGATACCCAGTATTTC.

This chain links TRBV6-1 with TRBJ1-6, with 8 bases matching TRBD1. Germline V CDR1 and CDR2: MNHNS, SASEGT. Unmatched junction bases numbered 15, after V lost 5 bases and J lost 0 bases. This CDR3 has 20 residues. This CDR3 is CASSRTGNPSFGSYNSPLHF. CDR3 DNA sequence: TGTGCCAGCAGTCGGACAGGGAACCCAAGTTTTGGCTCCTATAATTCACCCCTCCACTTT.

This clonotype showed up many times. As DNA, the CDR3 is TGCAGTGCTAGAGAAGGCAGCCGCGAGGACACCGGGGAGCTGTTTTTT. Amino acid sequence: CSAREGSREDTGELFF. The chain is built from TRBV20-1 and TRBJ2-2; D ambiguous. Trimming removed 0 bases at V and 3 bases at J, with 14 bases between. From germline, CDR1 is DFQATT and CDR2 SNEGSKA (reference sequence). The CDR3 runs to 16 residues.

By share, this clonotype ranks as large (0.1 to 1%). The V and J genes are TRBV6-1 and TRBJ2-7, with D perhaps TRBD1 (5 bases). This CDR3 comprises 13 residues. CDR1 MNHNS and CDR2 SASEGT come from the germline V gene. V lost 8 bases and J 2 bases, leaving 13 bases between the germline ends. CDR3 sequence: CASGAGHTYEQYF. The CDR3 DNA sequence: TGTGCCAGCGGAGCCGGACACACCTACGAGCAGTACTTC.

In this sample, this clonotype turned up many times. V is TRBV7-2 and J is TRBJ2-1, with 11 bases aligning to TRBD2. The germline gives CDR1 SGHTA, CDR2 FQGNSA. This CDR3 comprises 20 residues. The V gene end was trimmed by 5 bases and the J gene end by 2 bases; junction bases not matched to a gene: 17. CDR3 amino acids: CASSHPPVPSGRRTYNEQFF. CDR3 DNA: TGTGCCAGCAGCCATCCACCCGTTCCTAGCGGGAGGCGAACCTACAATGAGCAGTTCTTC.

The rearrangement uses TRBV6-1 and TRBJ2-1; possibly TRBD1 for D (6 bases). Germline V gene data show CDR1 as MNHNS and CDR2 as SASEGT. The CDR3 covers 17 residues. Trimming removed 2 bases from V and 0 bases from J, with 14 bases in between. As DNA, the CDR3 is TGTGCCAGCAGTGAACTTCATGGGGACAACTCCTACAATGAGCAGTTCTTC. This encodes CASSELHGDNSYNEQFF.

The CDR3 DNA follows: TGTGCCAGCAGTGTAAGAGCGGGTGCGCAGTACTTC. Its protein is CASSVRAGAQYF. This chain uses TRBV27 with TRBJ2-1; D possibly corresponds to TRBD2 (6 bases). The last part of the DNA fits TRBJ2-7 better; the J call may be wrong. The CDR3 length is 12 residues. Germline loops: CDR1 MNHEY, CDR2 SMNVEV (reference sequence).

This clonotype has only one observation. At one of its ends the junction is not consistent with the germline gene, which may arise from a read error. The CDR3: CASSESGGCSKNTQYF. The CDR3 nucleotides are TGTGCCAGCAGCGAGTCGGGGGGGTGTAGCAAAAACACGCAGTATTTC. The chain combines TRBV27 with TRBJ2-4, with 8 bases lining up with TRBD2. The CDR3 runs to 16 residues. Germline CDR1 MNHEY, CDR2 SMNVEV (reference sequence).

The chain employs TRBV7-6 and TRBJ2-3; 9 bases are shared with TRBD2. J gave up 6 bases and V 0 bases, and 10 bases lay outside the gene matches. CDR1 SGHVS and CDR2 FNYEAQ come from the germline V gene. This CDR3 has 17 amino acids. The chain's CDR3 is CASSLAVAGGSGDTQYF. In DNA, the CDR3 is TGTGCCAGCAGCTTAGCGGTGGCGGGGGGGAGCGGGGATACGCAGTATTTT.

This clonotype was seen more than once but under ten times. The rearrangement uses TRBV5-1 and TRBJ2-5, with D possibly matching TRBD1 (6 bases). V lost 4 bases and J lost 11, with 21 bases in between. The CDR3 totals 14 residues. Germline assignment: CDR1 SGHRS and CDR2 YFSETQ. The CDR3 nucleotides are TGCGCCAGCAGCCAGGGGACCCACCGAAATGAGCAGTACTTC. This codes for CASSQGTHRNEQYF. The variable domain in full, completed from reference TRBV5-1 and TRBJ2-5, reads KAGVTQTPRYLIKTRGQQVTLSCSPISGHRSVSWYQQTPGQGLQFLFEYFSETQRNKGNFPGRFSGRQFSNSRSEMNVSTLELGDSALYLCASSQGTHRNEQYFGPGTRLLVL.

This clonotype has ten or more counts. The chain is built from TRBV6-1 and TRBJ2-5; D is unclear. The DNA end is a closer match to TRBJ2-7, so the J assignment may be wrong. In germline, CDR1 is MNHNS, CDR2 SASEGT. CDR3 length: 15 amino acids. The DNA for the CDR3 is TGTGCCAGCAGTCCCCTCTTTCACCAATCCTACGAGCAGTACTTC. Amino acid sequence: CASSPLFHQSYEQYF.

This clonotype occurred many times. A clone one base away is much larger, so this may be a read error. The chain recombines TRBV6-1 with TRBJ2-5; D possibly uses TRBD1 or TRBD2 (6 bases each). The DNA end favors TRBJ2-7, so the J call may be wrong. Germline V CDR1 and CDR2: MNHNS, SASEGT. The CDR3 contains 15 residues. As DNA, the CDR3 is TGTGCCAGCAGTGAAGGGGGGGACACCACCTACGAGCAGTACTTC. Translation gives CASSEGGDTTYEQYF.

A note on this clonotype: Relative to the germline gene, one junction end is altered; a read error may explain this. The chain employs TRBV27 and TRBJ2-3; a possible D gene is TRBD2 (7 bases). The CDR3 totals 15 residues. Germline assignment: CDR1 MNHEY and CDR2 SMNVEV (reference sequence). For the CDR3, the DNA is TGTGGCAGCATGTCGGGGGCGGGGGACACAGACACTCAGTATTTC. Protein product: CGSMSGAGDTDTQYF.

The rearrangement joins TRBV6-1 to TRBJ2-5; D perhaps matches TRBD2 (5 bases). The better agreement between TRBJ2-7 and the DNA end casts doubt on the J call. The germline CDR1 and CDR2 sequences are MNHNS and SASEGT. The CDR3 is 13 residues long. CDR3 amino acids: CASETALASEQYF. The DNA for the CDR3 is TGTGCCAGCGAGACCGCCTTAGCGAGCGAGCAGTACTTC.

The chain carries TRBV6-5 and TRBJ2-1; 7 bases align to TRBD2. The CDR3 is 15 residues long. Germline loops: CDR1 MNHEY, CDR2 SVGAGI. After removal of 3 bases from V and 4 bases from J, the junction contained 6 bases not matched to a gene. The CDR3 region is CASSYSWGGYNEQFF. The CDR3 region has the DNA TGTGCCAGCAGTTATTCGTGGGGGGGGTACAATGAGCAGTTCTTC.

This clonotype is termed hyperexpanded. This sequence joins TRBV6-1 and TRBJ1-2; D ambiguous. CDR1 is MNHNS and CDR2 is SASEGT in the germline V gene. V was shortened by 4 bases and J by 2 bases, with 8 bases between the two germline ends. CDR3 length: 13 residues. CDR3 in DNA: TGTGCCAGCAGTGGGACCGAAAACTATGGCTACACCTTC. Its protein product is CASSGTENYGYTF.

This clonotype occurred a few times. The chain links TRBV20-1 to TRBJ2-1; no reliable D call. Germline values: CDR1 DFQATT, CDR2 SNEGSKA (reference sequence). This CDR3 region has 11 residues. Trimming left V 5 bases short and J 10 bases short, with 12 bases between. The CDR3 is CSAERWPEQFF. The DNA for the CDR3 is TGCAGTGCTGAGAGATGGCCCGAGCAGTTCTTC.

This clonotype was seen at least ten times. The CDR3 region is CASRDRGRDTIYF. The CDR3 DNA sequence: TGTGCCAGCAGGGACAGGGGGCGAGACACCATATATTTT. This chain uses TRBV6-1 with TRBJ1-3; 11 positions agree with TRBD1. The CDR3 loop spans 13 amino acids. Unmatched junction bases numbered 3, after V lost 6 bases and J lost 8 bases. Germline CDR1 and CDR2: MNHNS and SASEGT.

V usage is TRBV9 and J usage is TRBJ2-4, with 11 bases identical to TRBD2. Germline loops: CDR1 SGDLS, CDR2 YYNGEE. This CDR3 is built from 19 residues. The ends lost 4 bases at V and 0 bases at J; junction bases unmatched: 12. CDR3 loop: CASSKTGTSGFVAKNIQYF. The CDR3 DNA is TGTGCCAGCAGCAAAACCGGGACTAGCGGATTTGTAGCCAAAAACATTCAGTACTTC.

The rearrangement links TRBV20-1 to TRBJ2-5; 10 bases are shared with TRBD2. This CDR3 comprises 14 residues. The trim removed 6 bases at V and 2 bases at J, leaving 6 bases unmatched. CDR1 is DFQATT and CDR2 is SNEGSKA in the germline V gene (reference sequence). The CDR3 DNA reads as TGCAGTGCCATTCAGACTAGCGGGCAAGAGACCCAGTACTTC. It encodes CSAIQTSGQETQYF.

Worth noting for this clonotype: Germline is not matched at one junction end, which may reflect a read error. The chain employs TRBV7-2 and TRBJ2-7; 8 nucleotides align to TRBD2. The CDR3 has 17 residues. CDR1 and CDR2 (germline): SGHTA, FQGNSA. Here the CDR3 reads CASSIAKSGTSSYEQYF. The CDR3 DNA reads as TGTGCCAGCAGCATAGCCAAATCCGGGACTAGCTCCTACGAGCAGTACTTC.

This clonotype was seen only a few times. The V call is TRBV7-2, the J call TRBJ2-5, with 9 bases identical to TRBD1. The DNA end is a closer match to TRBJ2-7, so the J assignment may be wrong. This CDR3 contains 15 residues. Germline V CDR1 and CDR2: SGHTA, FQGNSA. CDR3 coding DNA: TGTGCCAGCAGCTTAGGGACAGGGGACCAATACGAGCAGTACTTC. Its protein is CASSLGTGDQYEQYF.

In its sample, this clonotype was seen many times. V and J are TRBV6-1 and TRBJ2-6; possibly TRBD1 or TRBD2 for D (5 bases each). Germline assignment: CDR1 MNHNS and CDR2 SASEGT. V was cut by 4 bases and J by 2 bases, with 12 bases left in between. The CDR3 runs 16 residues. CDR3 sequence: CASSGGKAPGANVLTF. Written as DNA, the CDR3 is TGTGCCAGCAGTGGGGGGAAGGCCCCTGGGGCCAACGTCCTGACTTTC.

This clonotype was found a few times. The chain joins TRBV7-9 to TRBJ2-1; no definite D call. The end of the DNA fits TRBJ2-5 better, so the J call may be wrong. Per germline, CDR1 SEHNR and CDR2 FQNEAQ (reference sequence). This CDR3 has 12 residues. The CDR3 DNA sequence: TGTGCCAGCCAGGCGAGGCGAGAGACCCAGTACTTC. Protein product: CASQARRETQYF.

In this sample, this clonotype turned up many times. The chain has TRBV15 and TRBJ2-1; 7 bases fit TRBD1. V lost 8 bases, J lost 7 bases, and 8 bases stayed unmatched. This CDR3 is built from 13 residues. Per germline, CDR1 LNHNV and CDR2 YYDKDF (reference sequence). CDR3 protein: CATHSLQGNEQFF. CDR3 nucleotide sequence: TGTGCCACCCATAGCCTACAGGGGAATGAGCAGTTCTTC.

This clonotype was seen a handful of times. CDR3 loop: CASSSRQIFTDIQYF. The DNA for the CDR3 is TGTGCCAGCAGTTCCCGACAGATTTTCACAGATATTCAGTACTTC. The chain recombines TRBV6-5 with TRBJ2-4; a weak D match, TRBD1 (5 bases). The CDR3 has 15 residues. V was shortened by 4 bases and J by 10 bases, with 20 bases between the two germline ends. The germline V gene has CDR1 MNHEY and CDR2 SVGAGI.